The rows below give T cell receptor beta chains drawn from one sample of a study of blood T cell repertoires in COVID-19. Profiled with immunoSEQ multiplex PCR; TCRdb holds only in-frame clones, not every one. The sample gives about 440,000 clones, about 90% of which show up once; about 0.63% is in the top ten. The sample comprised PBMCs or T cells enriched from blood (not recorded which). The receptors stem from a young man who had recovered from COVID-19. The CDR3 runs from the conserved cysteine through the conserved F or W. A D gene is named only where the DNA matches it firmly. Size tells how often a clone was seen (once, few, many) or the class of an expanded clone, and some rows leave it out.

CASRPGSNQPQHF	TGTGCCAGCAGACCAGGGAGCAATCAGCCCCAGCATTTT	TRBJ1-5	NA	13	NA	TRBV19
CASSFIPLIGRGNSPLHF	TGTGCCAGCAGTTTCATCCCATTGATCGGACGGGGGAATTCACCCCTCCACTTT	TRBJ1-6	NA	18	NA	TRBV27
CASSYSITRGTEAFF	TGTGCCAGCAGTTACTCGATAACGAGGGGGACTGAAGCTTTCTTT	TRBJ1-1	NA	15	NA	TRBV6-5
CASSDNRGLAEAFF	TGTGCCAGCAGTGATAACAGGGGGCTAGCTGAAGCTTTCTTT	TRBJ1-1	NA	14	TRBD1	TRBV6-1
CASSPLAGGPGETQYF	TGTGCCAGCAGCCCTCTAGCGGGGGGCCCTGGGGAGACCCAGTACTTC	TRBJ2-5	NA	16	TRBD2	TRBV11-2
CASSLGTENYGYTF	TGTGCCAGCAGCCTTGGGACAGAGAACTATGGCTACACCTTC	TRBJ1-2	NA	14	TRBD1	TRBV3-1/TRBV3-2
CAISESTTYGYTF	TGTGCCATCAGTGAGTCGACAACCTATGGCTACACCTTC	TRBJ1-2	NA	13	NA	TRBV10-3
CASSSEIGDEQYF	TGTGCCAGCAGTTCAGAGATAGGGGACGAGCAGTACTTC	TRBJ2-7	NA	13	NA	TRBV27
CASSSRQGAPSPLHF	TGTGCCAGCAGCTCCCGACAGGGGGCTCCTTCACCCCTCCACTTT	TRBJ1-6	NA	15	TRBD1	TRBV5-4
CASSLEGSSGNTIYF	TGCGCCAGCAGCTTGGAGGGGTCCTCTGGAAACACCATATATTTT	TRBJ1-3	NA	15	NA	TRBV5-1
CASRQGPGNTIYF	TGTGCCAGTAGACAGGGGCCTGGAAACACCATATATTTT	TRBJ1-3	few	13	TRBD1	TRBV28
CASTGPTDGGNTIYF	TGTGCCAGCACCGGTCCTACAGATGGCGGAAACACCATATATTTT	TRBJ1-3	NA	15	NA	TRBV2
CAIGQGTGNTIYF	TGTGCCATCGGACAGGGTACTGGAAACACCATATATTTT	TRBJ1-3	once	13	TRBD1	TRBV10-3
CASSLSRVHTEAFF	TGTGCCAGCAGTTTATCGCGGGTGCACACTGAAGCTTTCTTT	TRBJ1-1	NA	14	NA	TRBV27
CATTPDSSGNTIYF	TGTGCCACAACCCCGGACAGCTCTGGAAACACCATATATTTT	TRBJ1-3	once	14	NA	TRBV30
CASSLPTTEAFF	TGTGCCAGCAGTTTACCGACTACTGAAGCTTTCTTT	TRBJ1-1	once	12	NA	TRBV28
CASTTGQGSINEQFF	TGTGCCAGCACCACCGGACAGGGATCGATAAATGAGCAGTTCTTC	TRBJ2-1	NA	15	TRBD1	TRBV2
CASSEARRLFYGYTF	TGTGCCAGCAGTGAAGCGCGTAGACTTTTCTATGGCTACACCTTC	TRBJ1-2	NA	15	NA	TRBV2
CASSIVRDSNEKLFF	TGTGCCAGTAGTATTGTCCGGGACAGCAATGAAAAACTGTTTTTT	TRBJ1-4	NA	15	TRBD1	TRBV19
CASRQQGNTEAFF	TGTGCCAGCAGGCAACAGGGGAACACTGAAGCTTTCTTT	TRBJ1-1	NA	13	NA	TRBV2
CATSRGRTNSPLHF	TGTGCCACCAGCCGTGGACGGACAAATTCACCCCTCCACTTT	TRBJ1-6	NA	14	NA	TRBV15
CASSTLAGVPEQYF	TGTGCCAGCAGTACCCTAGCGGGAGTACCCGAGCAGTACTTC	TRBJ2-7	NA	14	TRBD2	TRBV6-5
CASRGVSSEQFF	TGTGCCAGCAGGGGCGTCAGCAGTGAGCAGTTCTTC	TRBJ2-1	once	12	NA	TRBV5-6
CASSPRLAGGPYNEQFF	TGTGCCAGCAGCCCGCGACTAGCGGGAGGGCCGTACAATGAGCAGTTCTTC	TRBJ2-1	few	17	TRBD2	TRBV14
CASSGDRGPRQPQHF	TGTGCCAGCAGTGGGGACAGGGGGCCGAGGCAGCCCCAGCATTTT	TRBJ1-5	once	15	TRBD1	TRBV2
CASSLGQGLGSPLHF	TGTGCCAGCAGCTTGGGACAGGGTTTAGGTTCACCCCTCCACTTT	TRBJ1-6	once	15	TRBD1	TRBV5-6
CASSLGTSIGNEQFF	TGCGCCAGCAGCTTGGGGACTAGCATTGGTAACGAGCAGTTCTTC	TRBJ2-1	NA	15	TRBD2	TRBV5-1
CASSVAQREGQDTQYF	TGTGCCAGCAGCGTAGCCCAGCGGGAGGGCCAAGATACGCAGTATTTT	TRBJ2-3	NA	16	TRBD2	TRBV9
CASNGGGELFF	TGTGCCAGCAACGGAGGGGGGGAGCTGTTTTTT	TRBJ2-2	NA	11	NA	TRBV6-5
CASSSGSEQYF	TGTGCCAGCAGCAGCGGTTCCGAGCAGTACTTC	TRBJ2-7	NA	11	NA	TRBV13
CASSYRGTYGYTF	TGTGCCAGCAGTTACCGGGGGACCTATGGCTACACCTTC	TRBJ1-2	NA	13	NA	TRBV6-6
CASSQTRQGTGNTIYF	TGTGCCAGCAGCCAGACCCGACAGGGGACTGGAAACACCATATATTTT	TRBJ1-3	NA	16	TRBD1	TRBV3-1/TRBV3-2
CASSLEPVPYEQYF	TGCGCCAGCAGCTTGGAACCAGTGCCCTACGAGCAGTACTTC	TRBJ2-7	NA	14	NA	TRBV5-1
CASSLGLIYEQYF	TGTGCCAGCAGTTTAGGTCTAATCTACGAGCAGTACTTC	TRBJ2-7	NA	13	NA	TRBV12-3/TRBV12-4
CASMIQRETWSDNEQFF	TGCGCCAGCATGATCCAGCGGGAGACATGGTCGGACAATGAGCAGTTCTTC	TRBJ2-1	NA	17	TRBD2	TRBV10-1
CAWSPGAGGGYGYTF	TGTGCCTGGAGTCCCGGGGCAGGTGGAGGGTATGGCTACACCTTC	TRBJ1-2	few	15	NA	TRBV30
CAWSRGLSTEAFF	TGTGCCTGGTCCAGGGGCTTGAGCACTGAAGCTTTCTTT	TRBJ1-1	NA	13	NA	TRBV30
CASSPTGFQETQYF	TGTGCCAGCAGCCCCACGGGGTTCCAAGAGACCCAGTACTTC	TRBJ2-5	NA	14	NA	TRBV9
CASMFGQGRTEAFF	TGTGCCAGCATGTTCGGACAGGGAAGGACTGAAGCTTTCTTT	TRBJ1-1	NA	14	TRBD1	TRBV13
CASSLGTGLFGQYF	TGTGCCAGCAGTCTCGGGACAGGGCTCTTCGGGCAGTACTTC	TRBJ2-7	NA	14	TRBD1	TRBV27
CASSPGTSDNEQFF	TGCGCCAGCAGCCCCGGGACTAGCGACAATGAGCAGTTCTTC	TRBJ2-1	NA	14	TRBD2	TRBV5-1
CASSPGQGSNYGYTF	TGTGCCAGCAGCCCGGGACAGGGGTCTAACTATGGCTACACCTTC	TRBJ1-2	once	15	TRBD1	TRBV5-6
CASSHKASGSMADTQYF	TGTGCCAGCAGCCACAAGGCTAGCGGGAGTATGGCAGATACGCAGTATTTT	TRBJ2-3	NA	17	TRBD2	TRBV7-9
CASSLQGPQPQHF	TGTGCCAGCAGTTTACAGGGGCCTCAGCCCCAGCATTTT	TRBJ1-5	NA	13	NA	TRBV28